The 10 T cell receptor beta chains listed next were all sequenced from one sample in a study of blood T cell repertoires in COVID-19 (TCRdb year 2020). Receptors were amplified or captured by the immunoSEQ multiplex PCR assay. Imported from immuneACCESS, the table was reduced by TCRdb to in-frame sequences with V and J called. These copies leave out some clones; in studies compared against another copy, an unresolved V gene accounts for under half, and the cause of the remainder is not known. This sample has approximately 210,000 clones in its table, and 84% of those were observed once. Clones ranked in the top ten supply 15% to 20% of the sample. Sequencing used peripheral blood. Receptors originate from a man younger than 45 with active or convalescent COVID-19.

V is TRBV7-2 and J is TRBJ1-6; tentatively, D is TRBD1 (5 bases). The germline V gene has CDR1 SGHTA and CDR2 FQGNSA. V was cut by 5 bases and J by 8 bases, with 13 bases left in between. This CDR3 contains 14 residues. CDR3 residues: CASSPREVYSPLHF. The DNA for the CDR3 is TGTGCCAGCAGCCCCAGGGAGGTTTATTCACCCCTCCACTTT.

This clone was recorded a few times. The chain is built from TRBV3-1 (or the pseudogene TRBV3-2) and TRBJ2-7; weak D call: TRBD1 (7 bases). The V gene's germline CDR1 is LGHDT and CDR2 YNNKEL (reference sequence). V was shortened by 3 bases and J by 0 bases, with 9 bases between the two germline ends. This CDR3 spans 14 amino acids. The CDR3 loop reads CASSQQGGSYEQYF. The CDR3, as DNA: TGTGCCAGCAGCCAGCAGGGGGGCTCCTACGAGCAGTACTTC.

The chain joins TRBV18 to TRBJ1-5; TRBD1 might be the D (5 bases). CDR3 length: 13 amino acids. V lost 3 bases, J lost 8 bases, and 11 bases lay in between. The germline CDR1 and CDR2 sequences are KGHSH and LQKENI. CDR3 sequence reads: CASSPGLREPQHF. DNA for the CDR3: TGTGCCAGCTCACCGGGGCTACGGGAGCCCCAGCATTTT.

This chain connects TRBV19 to TRBJ2-7, with 9 bases aligning to TRBD2. V lost 3 bases, J lost 2 bases, and 2 bases stayed unmatched. This CDR3 is built from 14 residues. The germline CDR1 and CDR2 sequences are LNHDA and SQIVND (reference sequence). As DNA, the CDR3 is TGTGCCAGTAGTATGGTAGCGGGGGCCTACGAGCAGTACTTC. This encodes CASSMVAGAYEQYF.

The CDR3 DNA follows: TGTGCCAGCAGCTTAAGGCCTAGCGGGGGAGTTTGGGATACGCAGTATTTT. Translated: CASSLRPSGGVWDTQYF. The genes are TRBV7-2 and TRBJ2-3; 10 nucleotides align to TRBD2. Losses at the gene ends were 2 bases for V and 6 bases for J; bases not matched to a gene: 11. The CDR3 spans 17 residues. The germline V gene encodes CDR1 SGHTA and CDR2 FQGNSA. The full variable domain, in which reference TRBV7-2 and TRBJ2-3 provide the parts outside the CDR3, is GAGVSQSPSNKVTEKGKDVELRCDPISGHTALYWYRQSLGQGLEFLIYFQGNSAPDKSGLPSDRFSAERTGGSVSTLTIQRTQQEDSAVYLCASSLRPSGGVWDTQYFGPGTRLTVL.

The rearrangement joins TRBV9 to TRBJ1-1; the D is unclear. Germline V gene lookup returns CDR1 SGDLS and CDR2 YYNGEE. Trimming pared 7 bases from V and 1 base from J, leaving 14 bases between. The CDR3 is 14 residues long. In DNA, the CDR3 is TGTGCCAGCGAACGATCAGCAGGGAACACTGAAGCTTTCTTT. Translation gives CASERSAGNTEAFF.

This clone has a single count. V gene TRBV27 combines with J gene TRBJ2-3; TRBD2 matches 10 bases. The V segment lost 2 bases and the J segment 1 base; nucleotides outside the gene matches: 3. The CDR3 is made up of 16 amino acids. CDR1 and CDR2 from the germline V gene are MNHEY and SMNVEV (reference sequence). The CDR3 DNA follows: TGTGCCAGCAGTTTAGGTAGCGGGGGGCGCACAGATACGCAGTATTTT. As protein: CASSLGSGGRTDTQYF.

This chain links TRBV15 with TRBJ2-3, with 7 bases matching TRBD2. J was trimmed by 2 bases and V by 1 base; bases with no gene match: 6. CDR3 length: 16 residues. The germline V gene has CDR1 LNHNV and CDR2 YYDKDF (reference sequence). CDR3 sequence: CATSRVVAGVTDTQYF. The CDR3 nucleotides are TGTGCCACCAGCAGAGTGGTGGCGGGGGTCACAGATACGCAGTATTTT.

This sequence joins TRBV7-2 and TRBJ2-3, with no clear D. This CDR3 region has 13 residues. Germline V gene sequence: CDR1 SGHTA, CDR2 FQGNSA. Trimming took off 5 bases at V and 4 bases at J, with 10 bases between the two ends. This CDR3 reads CASSPPEADTQYF. In nucleotides, the CDR3 is TGTGCCAGCAGCCCCCCAGAGGCAGATACGCAGTATTTT.

This chain joins TRBV7-9 and TRBJ1-5; maybe TRBD1 (6 bases). The CDR3 contains 16 residues. Germline V lookup: CDR1 SEHNR, CDR2 FQNEAQ (reference sequence). The V and J ends lost 5 bases and 5 bases respectively, with 19 bases between them. CDR3 region: CASSLTGFGQHQPQHF. The CDR3, as DNA: TGTGCCAGCAGCCTTACAGGGTTTGGCCAACATCAGCCCCAGCATTTT.